Each of the 14 T cell receptor beta chains below was sequenced from the same sample in a study of CD8 T cells in Susac syndrome. It was with random hexamers that 0.5 to 1 ug RNA was reverse transcribed. One entry per CDR3 protein results from TCRdb running MiXCR on the immunoSEQ multiplex PCR reads. The data hold about 130,000 distinct CDR3 sequences, with around 94% observed a single time. Source material: CD8+ T cells from PBMCs. Receptor source: a human donor with Susac syndrome.

This clonotype was observed a single time. The chain uses TRBV20-1 and TRBJ2-7; D is unresolved. V dropped 5 bases and J dropped 6 bases, with 20 bases sitting between them. The germline gives CDR1 DFQATT, CDR2 SNEGSKA (reference sequence). The CDR3 is 14 amino acids. CDR3 sequence (DNA): TGCAGTGCTCAACTTCCCGGGTATCCGGCCGAGCAGTACTTC. This sequence encodes CSAQLPGYPAEQYF.

The chain carries TRBV3-1 and TRBJ1-1; tentatively, D is TRBD1 (5 bases). The CDR3 runs 15 residues. Germline CDR1 is LGHDT and CDR2 is YNNKEL (reference sequence). The V and J ends lost 4 bases and 1 base respectively, with 13 bases between them. The CDR3 DNA follows: TGTGCCAGCAGCCCTCGACAGCCCTCGAACACTGAAGCTTTCTTT. Amino acid sequence: CASSPRQPSNTEAFF.

The CDR3 DNA reads as TGCGCCAGCAGCCCCGGACAGGCAATTGACTACGAGCAGTACTTC. This encodes CASSPGQAIDYEQYF. The V call is TRBV5-1, the J call TRBJ2-7; 7 bases fit TRBD1. Germline assignment: CDR1 SGHRS and CDR2 YFSETQ. The V segment lost 4 bases and the J segment 3 bases; nucleotides outside the gene matches: 10. The CDR3 runs to 15 residues.

This chain connects TRBV5-4 to TRBJ1-2; D is unresolved. The CDR3 consists of 13 residues. Germline V gives CDR1 SGHNT, CDR2 YYREEE (reference sequence). V was pared by 5 bases and J by 0 bases, with 8 bases between. CDR3 sequence reads: CASRNTANYGYTF. The CDR3, as DNA: TGTGCCAGCAGGAACACGGCTAACTATGGCTACACCTTC.

This CDR3 reads CASSLLQGAEAFF. The DNA of the CDR3 is TGTGCCAGCAGCCTATTACAGGGGGCTGAAGCTTTCTTT. This chain joins TRBV9 and TRBJ1-1, with 8 bases that match TRBD1. Germline V gene lookup returns CDR1 SGDLS and CDR2 YYNGEE. The CDR3 runs to 13 residues. The junction had 5 bases not matched to a gene; V was cut back by 4 bases and J by 6 bases. Drawing the rest from reference TRBV9 and TRBJ1-1, the complete variable domain is DSGVTQTPKHLITATGQRVTLRCSPRSGDLSVYWYQQSLDQGLQFLIQYYNGEERAKGNILERFSAQQFPDLHSELNLSSLELGDSALYFCASSLLQGAEAFFGQGTRLTVV.

This clonotype has just a few counts. The gene calls are TRBV4-3 and TRBJ2-1, with TRBD2 identical over 10 bases. From germline, CDR1 is LGHNA and CDR2 YSLEER. Trimming removed 0 bases from V and 6 bases from J; junction bases left unmatched: 5. The CDR3 runs 16 residues. The CDR3 loop is CASSQDLASGSNEQFF. The CDR3 region has the DNA TGCGCCAGCAGCCAAGATCTCGCTAGCGGGAGCAATGAGCAGTTCTTC.

The rearrangement uses TRBV20-1 and TRBJ1-5; TRBD1 is a possible D gene (5 bases). In germline, CDR1 is DFQATT, CDR2 SNEGSKA (reference sequence). Trimming left V 0 bases short and J 6 bases short, with 12 bases between. CDR3 length equals 14 residues. The CDR3 DNA follows: TGCAGTGCTAGAGATGGGGGAGAGGTTCAGCCCCAGCATTTT. Translation: CSARDGGEVQPQHF.

The V and J genes are TRBV3-1 and TRBJ2-5; 11 nucleotides agree with TRBD2. Germline values: CDR1 LGHDT, CDR2 YNNKEL (reference sequence). The CDR3 runs 18 residues. The V and J ends lost 1 base and 0 bases, in that order; junction bases with no gene match: 7. The CDR3 DNA reads TGTGCCAGCAGCCAAGGAACCAGACTAGCGGGGTACCAAGAGACCCAGTACTTC. Protein product: CASSQGTRLAGYQETQYF.

J is TRBJ2-1 and V is TRBV20-1, with D uncertain. Germline loops: CDR1 DFQATT, CDR2 SNEGSKA (reference sequence). This CDR3 has 8 amino acids. The CDR3 DNA reads TGCCCCCAGAATGAGCAGTTCTTC. Residues: CPQNEQFF.

This chain connects TRBV12-3 or TRBV12-4 to TRBJ2-5; TRBD2 might be the D (6 bases). V lost 6 bases and J lost 5, with 13 bases in between. The length of the CDR3 is 13 residues. CDR3 bases: TGTGCCAGCAGGTCGGGGGTGGCCGAGACCCAGTACTTC. Amino acids: CASRSGVAETQYF.

V gene TRBV29-1 combines with J gene TRBJ2-2; TRBD1 is a possible D gene (5 bases). Trimming removed 6 bases from V and 7 bases from J, with 9 bases in between. CDR1 and CDR2 from the germline V gene are SQVTM and ANQGSEA. The CDR3 has 11 residues. CDR3 DNA: TGCAGCGTATTTAGGGGCGGGGAGCTGTTTTTT. Protein product: CSVFRGGELFF.

V and J are TRBV14 and TRBJ2-1; D remains unclear. This CDR3 comprises 16 residues. Germline CDR1 is SGHDN and CDR2 is FVKESK. Trimming removed 1 base from V and 3 bases from J, with 13 bases in between. CDR3: CASSQGSSLFYNEQFF. DNA of the CDR3: TGTGCCAGCAGCCAAGGCTCTAGTCTTTTCTACAATGAGCAGTTCTTC. Full variable domain (missing parts from reference TRBV14 and TRBJ2-1): EAGVTQFPSHSVIEKGQTVTLRCDPISGHDNLYWYRRVMGKEIKFLLHFVKESKQDESGMPNNRFLAERTGGTYSTLKVQPAELEDSGVYFCASSQGSSLFYNEQFFGPGTRLTVL.

The V and J genes are TRBV5-4 and TRBJ2-7; TRBD1 matches 8 bases. Germline assignment: CDR1 SGHNT and CDR2 YYREEE (reference sequence). The CDR3 extends over 14 amino acids. V shed 4 bases and J 3 bases; nucleotides not matched to a gene: 6. Here the CDR3 DNA reads TGTGCCAGCAGCAGGGACAGGCTGGACTACGAGCAGTACTTC. Protein: CASSRDRLDYEQYF.

This chain links TRBV15 with TRBJ2-5; possible D gene TRBD2, 6 bases. The germline gives CDR1 LNHNV, CDR2 YYDKDF (reference sequence). The CDR3 consists of 16 residues. Between the trimmed V and J ends, which lost 0 bases and 3 bases, there was a span of 14 bases. The CDR3 sequence is CATSRERLGVEETQYF. For the CDR3, the DNA is TGTGCCACCAGCAGAGAAAGACTAGGGGTAGAAGAGACCCAGTACTTC.